The rows below give T cell receptor beta chains drawn from one sample of a study of CD8 T cells in ankylosing spondylitis. TCRdb ran MiXCR on the 5' RACE reads and lists one entry per CDR3 protein. Counted here are about 260,000 distinct CDR3 sequences, approximately 24% occurring once; the ten biggest clones make up roughly 0.6%. The sequencing input was blood, either unsorted or a sorted T cell fraction (not recorded which). These receptors were taken from a male donor with ankylosing spondylitis or in good health (not recorded which). Both conserved end residues are part of each CDR3. The order of the fields is V gene, clone size, D gene, J gene, CDR3 protein, CDR3 DNA. The D gene is left open where the match is weak. Not every row has a clone size; where given, it reads once, few, many or a size class.

TRBV5-1	.	.	TRBJ1-2	CASSFTDPNYGYTF	TGCGCCAGCAGCTTCACAGACCCTAACTATGGCTACACCTTC
TRBV20-1	.	.	TRBJ1-5	CSARVVGSGNQPQHF	TGCAGTGCTAGAGTTGTAGGGTCGGGCAATCAGCCCCAGCATTTT
TRBV11-2	.	.	TRBJ1-2	CASSLPGYGYTF	TGTGCCAGCAGTTTACCAGGCTATGGCTACACCTTC
TRBV6-1	many	.	TRBJ2-3	CASSRTSTDTQYF	TGTGCCAGCAGCAGGACTAGCACAGATACGCAGTATTTT
TRBV7-2	.	.	TRBJ1-5	CASSPSIISQPQHF	TGTGCCAGCAGCCCATCCATCATTTCCCAGCCCCAGCATTTT
TRBV5-5	.	.	TRBJ2-7	CASSIEVSTYEQYF	TGTGCCAGCAGTATCGAGGTCAGCACCTACGAGCAGTACTTC
TRBV6-4	.	.	TRBJ2-6	CASKPRGGSGANVLTF	TGTGCCAGTAAACCCCGGGGAGGCTCTGGGGCCAACGTCCTGACTTTC
TRBV29-1	many	.	TRBJ2-2	CSAESPESPGELFF	TGCAGCGCCGAGTCCCCGGAGTCCCCCGGGGAGCTGTTTTTT
TRBV20-1	few	.	TRBJ2-3	CSAGVPGRSTDTQYF	TGCAGTGCTGGGGTACCGGGACGGAGCACAGATACGCAGTATTTT
TRBV20-1	many	.	TRBJ1-1	CSASRGGQAFF	TGCAGTGCTAGCAGGGGAGGTCAGGCTTTCTTT
TRBV2	.	.	TRBJ2-1	CASRPEGGAYNEQFF	TGTGCCAGCAGACCCGAAGGGGGGGCATACAATGAGCAGTTCTTC
TRBV5-6	.	TRBD1	TRBJ1-6	CASSPRTGVNSPLHF	TGTGCCAGCAGCCCGAGGACAGGGGTGAATTCACCCCTCCACTTT
TRBV25-1	.	.	TRBJ2-5	CASTTRTDRKETQYF	TGTGCCAGCACTACCAGGACGGACAGAAAAGAGACCCAGTACTTC
TRBV12-3/TRBV12-4	.	TRBD2	TRBJ2-3	CASKTSGGADTQYF	TGTGCCAGCAAAACTAGCGGGGGGGCAGATACGCAGTATTTT
TRBV7-2	many	.	TRBJ2-1	CASSLPRGSYNEQFF	TGTGCCAGCAGCCTCCCTCGAGGCTCCTACAATGAGCAGTTCTTC